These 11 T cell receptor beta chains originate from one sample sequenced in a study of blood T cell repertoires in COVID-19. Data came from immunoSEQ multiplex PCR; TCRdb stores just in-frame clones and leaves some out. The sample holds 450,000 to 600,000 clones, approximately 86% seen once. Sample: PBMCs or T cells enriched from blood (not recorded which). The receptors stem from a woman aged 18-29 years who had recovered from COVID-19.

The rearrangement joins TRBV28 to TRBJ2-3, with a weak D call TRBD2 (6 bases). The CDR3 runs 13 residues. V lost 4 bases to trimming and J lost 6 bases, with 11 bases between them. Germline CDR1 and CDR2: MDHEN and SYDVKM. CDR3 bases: TGTGCCAGCAGTTACCAGCGGGCGGATACGCAGTATTTT. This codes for CASSYQRADTQYF.

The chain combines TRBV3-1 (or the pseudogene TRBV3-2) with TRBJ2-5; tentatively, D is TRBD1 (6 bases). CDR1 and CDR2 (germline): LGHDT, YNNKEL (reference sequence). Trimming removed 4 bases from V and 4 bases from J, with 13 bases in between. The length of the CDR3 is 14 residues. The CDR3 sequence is CASSLTGPAETQYF. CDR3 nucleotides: TGTGCCAGCAGCCTTACAGGGCCGGCAGAGACCCAGTACTTC.

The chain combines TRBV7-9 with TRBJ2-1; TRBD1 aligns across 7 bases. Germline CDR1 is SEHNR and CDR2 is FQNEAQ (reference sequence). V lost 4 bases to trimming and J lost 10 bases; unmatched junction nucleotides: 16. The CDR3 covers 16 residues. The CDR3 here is CASSSDRLDRDEEQFF. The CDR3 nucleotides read TGTGCCAGCAGCTCGGACAGGTTAGATCGGGATGAGGAGCAGTTCTTC. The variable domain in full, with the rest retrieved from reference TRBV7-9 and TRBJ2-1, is DTGVSQNPRHKITKRGQNVTFRCDPISEHNRLYWYRQTLGQGPEFLTYFQNEAQLEKSRLLSDRFSAERPKGSFSTLEIQRTEQGDSAMYLCASSSDRLDRDEEQFFGPGTRLTVL.

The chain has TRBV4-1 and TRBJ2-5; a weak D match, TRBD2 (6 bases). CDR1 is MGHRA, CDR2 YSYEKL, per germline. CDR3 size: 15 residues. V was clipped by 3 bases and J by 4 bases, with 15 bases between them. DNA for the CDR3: TGCGCCAGCAGCCACACAAGAGGAGGGCCAGAGACCCAGTACTTC. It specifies CASSHTRGGPETQYF.

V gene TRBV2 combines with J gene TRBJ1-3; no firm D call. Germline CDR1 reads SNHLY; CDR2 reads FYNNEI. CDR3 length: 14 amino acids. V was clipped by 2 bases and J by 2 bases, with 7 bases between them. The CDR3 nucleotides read TGTGCCAGCAGTGAATACAGAACTGGAAACACCATATATTTT. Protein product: CASSEYRTGNTIYF.

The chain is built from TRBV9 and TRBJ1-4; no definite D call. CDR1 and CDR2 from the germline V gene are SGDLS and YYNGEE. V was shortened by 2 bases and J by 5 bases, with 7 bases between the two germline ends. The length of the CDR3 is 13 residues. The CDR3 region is CASSVRPNEKLFF. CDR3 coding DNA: TGTGCCAGCAGCGTGAGGCCAAATGAAAAACTGTTTTTT.

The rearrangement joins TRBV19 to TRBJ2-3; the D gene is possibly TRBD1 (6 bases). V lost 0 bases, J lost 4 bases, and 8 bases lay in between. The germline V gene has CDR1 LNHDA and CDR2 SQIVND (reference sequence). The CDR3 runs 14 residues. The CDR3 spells CASSIDRGADTQYF. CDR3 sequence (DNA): TGTGCCAGTAGTATAGACAGGGGAGCAGATACGCAGTATTTT.

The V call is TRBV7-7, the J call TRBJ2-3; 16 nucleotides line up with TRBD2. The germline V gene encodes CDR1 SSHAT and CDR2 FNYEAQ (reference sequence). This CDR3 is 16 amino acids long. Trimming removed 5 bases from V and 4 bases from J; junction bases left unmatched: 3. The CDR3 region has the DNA TGTGCCAGCAGCCCAGGGACTAGCGGGGGGGCAGATACGCAGTATTTT. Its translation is CASSPGTSGGADTQYF.

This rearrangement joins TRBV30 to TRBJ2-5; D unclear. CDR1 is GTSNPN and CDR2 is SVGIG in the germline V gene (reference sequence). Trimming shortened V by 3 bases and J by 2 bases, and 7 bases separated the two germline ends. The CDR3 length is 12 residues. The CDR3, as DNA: TGTGCCTGGAGCCCTCCTCAAGAGACCCAGTACTTC. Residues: CAWSPPQETQYF.

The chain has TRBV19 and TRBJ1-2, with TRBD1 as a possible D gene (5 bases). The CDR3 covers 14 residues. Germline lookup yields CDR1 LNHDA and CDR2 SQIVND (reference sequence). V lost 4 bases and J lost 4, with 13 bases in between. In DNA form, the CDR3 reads TGTGCCAGTAGTAGCCAGACAGCACTCTATGGCTACACCTTC. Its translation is CASSSQTALYGYTF.

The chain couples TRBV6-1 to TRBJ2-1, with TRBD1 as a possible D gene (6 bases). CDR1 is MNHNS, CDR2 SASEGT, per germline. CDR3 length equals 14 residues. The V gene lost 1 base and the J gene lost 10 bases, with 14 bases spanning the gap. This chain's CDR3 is CASSEGTVTGEQFF. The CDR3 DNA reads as TGTGCCAGCAGTGAAGGGACAGTAACGGGGGAGCAGTTCTTC.